The 25 T cell receptor beta chains in this list originate from one sample, sequenced in a study of T-cell reconstitution after alpha-beta-depleted transplantation in children. Unique molecular identifiers were incorporated into the prepared TCRbeta library. TCRdb passed the PCR reads through MiXCR, listing each CDR3 protein once. The sample lists some 500,000 distinct CDR3 sequences, about 18% occurring once. The sample here was PBMCs from the stem cell graft donor, taken from the stem cell graft. These receptors came from a human donor who donated a stem cell graft to a child with acute lymphoblastic leukemia.

This chain joins TRBV11-2 and TRBJ1-2; D possibly corresponds to TRBD1 (6 bases). Trimming took off 4 bases at V and 4 bases at J, with 16 bases between the two ends. Germline V lookup: CDR1 SGHAT, CDR2 FQNNGV. This CDR3 contains 15 residues. The CDR3 DNA reads TGTGCCAGCAGCTGGACTCAACAGGGAGGCTATGGCTACACCTTC. Translated, it gives CASSWTQQGGYGYTF.

The genes are TRBV30 and TRBJ2-2; tentatively, D is TRBD2 (5 bases). Germline CDR1 reads GTSNPN; CDR2 reads SVGIG (reference sequence). Trimming took off 0 bases at V and 5 bases at J, with 13 bases between the two ends. The length of the CDR3 is 15 residues. DNA of the CDR3: TGTGCCTGGAGTGTGGACTTCGGGGTAACCGGGGAGCTGTTTTTT. The encoded protein is CAWSVDFGVTGELFF.

The CDR3 sequence is CSAPRGYDKNIQYF. The CDR3, as DNA: TGCAGTGCACCCAGGGGATACGACAAAAACATTCAGTACTTC. The rearrangement joins TRBV20-1 to TRBJ2-4; possibly TRBD1 for D (6 bases). The V and J ends lost 6 bases and 3 bases respectively, with 15 bases between them. The CDR3 length is 14 residues. Germline V gene lookup returns CDR1 DFQATT and CDR2 SNEGSKA (reference sequence).

The chain employs TRBV27 and TRBJ2-1; 11 nucleotides agree with TRBD2. The CDR3 extends over 15 amino acids. Trimming at V came to 8 bases and at J to 6 bases, leaving 9 bases not matched to a gene. Germline values: CDR1 MNHEY, CDR2 SMNVEV (reference sequence). Here the CDR3 reads CASGYLSGRANEQFF. The CDR3 coding sequence is TGTGCCAGCGGCTATCTTAGCGGGAGGGCCAATGAGCAGTTCTTC.

The V call is TRBV6-1, the J call TRBJ2-2, with TRBD2 matching over 12 bases. CDR3 length: 17 amino acids. Germline V gene data show CDR1 as MNHNS and CDR2 as SASEGT. V lost 6 bases to trimming and J lost 3 bases; unmatched junction nucleotides: 8. The CDR3 DNA reads as TGTGCCAGCAGGGGACTAGCGGGTGGAACGGACACCGGGGAGCTGTTTTTT. Translating it yields CASRGLAGGTDTGELFF.

V and J are TRBV27 and TRBJ1-1, with D perhaps matching TRBD1 (5 bases). Germline values: CDR1 MNHEY, CDR2 SMNVEV (reference sequence). Trimming removed 11 bases at V and 2 bases at J, with 18 bases between. The CDR3 runs to 14 residues. CDR3 bases: TGTGCCGCTTCAGAAGGGGCTCAAAACACTGAAGCTTTCTTT. This translates into CAASEGAQNTEAFF.

In this sample, this clonotype turned up a few times. The chain couples TRBV6-1 to TRBJ2-1, with D possibly matching TRBD1 (6 bases). The V end lost 7 bases, the J end lost 4 bases, and 20 bases lay between the germline ends. The germline V gene encodes CDR1 MNHNS and CDR2 SASEGT. The CDR3 covers 16 residues. The CDR3 nucleotides are TGTGCCAGCACCGAGGTTTACCGGGACATTTACAATGAGCAGTTCTTC. Protein product: CASTEVYRDIYNEQFF.

There are a few counts of this clonotype. The chain uses TRBV6-1 and TRBJ1-1; maybe TRBD1 (5 bases). Germline CDR1 and CDR2: MNHNS and SASEGT. The V end lost 6 bases, the J end lost 2 bases, and 13 bases lay between the germline ends. The CDR3 length is 14 residues. The CDR3 sequence: CASRGRGVNTEAFF. CDR3 nucleotides: TGTGCCAGCAGGGGCCGGGGGGTAAACACTGAAGCTTTCTTT.

The rearrangement joins TRBV20-1 to TRBJ2-1; D possibly corresponds to TRBD2 (5 bases). CDR1 and CDR2 from the germline V gene are DFQATT and SNEGSKA (reference sequence). Trimming shortened V by 5 bases and J by 5 bases, and 10 bases separated the two germline ends. The CDR3 is 12 amino acids. The CDR3 sequence: CSAEGNNNEQFF. The CDR3 bases are TGCAGTGCTGAGGGAAACAACAATGAGCAGTTCTTC.

Remarks on this clonotype: One end of the junction is discordant with germline, which a read error may explain. The V gene is TRBV28, the J gene TRBJ2-4; D possibly matches TRBD1 or TRBD2 (5 bases each). CDR1 and CDR2 (germline): MDHEN, SYDVKM. The CDR3 is 12 amino acids. The CDR3 sequence: CASSWGKNIQYF. CDR3 nucleotide sequence: TGTGCCAGCAGTTGGGGGAAAAACATTCAGTATTTC.

This clonotype came up a few times. This chain joins TRBV4-1 and TRBJ2-2; D gene ambiguous. The germline V and J ends were trimmed by 1 base and 0 bases, with 9 bases remaining between them. CDR3 length: 16 residues. Germline-derived CDR1 and CDR2 are MGHRA and YSYEKL. CDR3 sequence reads: CASSQAAAANTGELFF. The DNA for the CDR3 is TGCGCCAGCAGCCAAGCAGCAGCCGCGAACACCGGGGAGCTGTTTTTT.

This clonotype has just a few counts. The CDR3 loop is CSAREDQAQRANEKLFF. For the CDR3, the DNA is TGCAGTGCTAGAGAAGATCAGGCACAGCGGGCGAATGAAAAACTGTTTTTT. The chain combines TRBV20-1 with TRBJ1-4; D uncertain. This CDR3 is built from 17 residues. CDR1 is DFQATT and CDR2 is SNEGSKA in the germline V gene (reference sequence). V was cut by 0 bases and J by 5 bases, with 19 bases left in between.

This clonotype came up a few times. The chain combines TRBV9 with TRBJ2-3; TRBD2 matches at 7 bases. This CDR3 spans 16 amino acids. CDR1 is SGDLS, CDR2 YYNGEE, per germline. V shed 0 bases and J 4 bases; nucleotides not matched to a gene: 8. CDR3 sequence (DNA): TGTGCCAGCAGCGTAGATGTGGGAGGGCCAGCAGATACGCAGTATTTT. Its translation: CASSVDVGGPADTQYF. The complete variable domain, with remaining parts taken from reference TRBV9 and TRBJ2-3, reads DSGVTQTPKHLITATGQRVTLRCSPRSGDLSVYWYQQSLDQGLQFLIQYYNGEERAKGNILERFSAQQFPDLHSELNLSSLELGDSALYFCASSVDVGGPADTQYFGPGTRLTVL.

This clonotype was picked up a small number of times. This sequence joins TRBV6-5 and TRBJ2-6, with D maybe TRBD1 (6 bases). Germline V CDR1 and CDR2: MNHEY, SVGAGI. The CDR3 sequence is 17 residues long. Trimming shortened V by 4 bases and J by 2 bases, and 15 bases separated the two germline ends. CDR3 in amino acids: CASSSLRGYPGANVLTF. For the CDR3, the DNA is TGTGCCAGCAGTTCCCTCAGGGGTTACCCTGGGGCCAACGTCCTGACTTTC.

This sequence joins TRBV6-5 and TRBJ2-6; D tentatively reads TRBD1 or TRBD2 (5 bases each). Germline-derived CDR1 and CDR2 are MNHEY and SVGAGI. Trimming removed 3 bases at V and 2 bases at J, with 14 bases between. This CDR3 comprises 17 residues. The CDR3 nucleotides are TGTGCCAGCAGTTATTCGAGGGGTTCAACTGGGGCCAACGTCCTGACTTTC. It translates to CASSYSRGSTGANVLTF.

This rearrangement joins TRBV5-1 to TRBJ2-7, with 9 bases identical to TRBD1. The CDR3 spans 15 residues. CDR1 is SGHRS and CDR2 is YFSETQ in the germline V gene. V was clipped by 1 base and J by 4 bases; unmatched bases: 6. The CDR3 region has the DNA TGCGCCAGCAGCTTGACCACAGGGGGCGGGTACGAGCAGTACTTC. Protein product: CASSLTTGGGYEQYF.

The chain couples TRBV12-3 or TRBV12-4 to TRBJ2-7; 14 nucleotides agree with TRBD2. The CDR3 consists of 17 residues. V was clipped by 5 bases and J by 12 bases; unmatched bases: 18. CDR3 nucleotides: TGTGCCAGCAGTCTAAGTCCCCCGGGACTAGCGGGAGAAGAGGTGTACTTC. Translation gives CASSLSPPGLAGEEVYF.

A few counts support this clonotype. The chain links TRBV15 to TRBJ2-3, with D possibly TRBD1 on 6 matching bases. From germline, CDR1 is LNHNV and CDR2 YYDKDF (reference sequence). V lost 2 bases, J lost 4 bases, and 7 bases lay in between. This CDR3 region has 13 residues. The CDR3 coding sequence is TGTGCCACCAGCAGACAGGGGTCAGATACGCAGTATTTT. Its translation is CATSRQGSDTQYF.

Only a few counts were recorded for this clonotype. CDR3 region: CASSLPPSMVEELFF. In DNA, the CDR3 is TGTGCCAGCAGCTTACCCCCTAGTATGGTGGAGGAGCTGTTTTTT. V is TRBV7-8 and J is TRBJ2-2, with no clear D. The CDR3 has 15 amino acids. The ends were cut back, 2 bases at V and 10 bases at J, with 17 bases in the middle. Germline V gene data show CDR1 as SGHVS and CDR2 as FQNEAQ. The full variable domain, in which reference TRBV7-8 and TRBJ2-2 provide the parts outside the CDR3, is GAGVSQSPRYKVAKRGQDVALRCDPISGHVSLFWYQQALGQGPEFLTYFQNEAQLDKSGLPSDRFFAERPEGSVSTLKIQRTQQEDSAVYLCASSLPPSMVEELFFGEGSRLTVL.

The V gene is TRBV2, the J gene TRBJ2-3, with D perhaps TRBD2 (6 bases). V was shortened by 3 bases and J by 0 bases, with 10 bases between the two germline ends. The CDR3 is 15 residues long. Germline lookup yields CDR1 SNHLY and CDR2 FYNNEI. This CDR3 is CASSERRDSTDTQYF. Written as DNA, the CDR3 is TGTGCCAGCAGTGAGAGGAGGGACAGCACAGATACGCAGTATTTT.

This clonotype has a handful of counts. The V call is TRBV6-4, the J call TRBJ2-7; no firm D call. Germline V gene sequence: CDR1 MRHNA, CDR2 SNTAGT. This CDR3 has 9 residues. The V end lost 11 bases, the J end lost 5 bases, and 7 bases lay between the germline ends. The CDR3: CAPFDEQYF. CDR3 coding DNA: TGTGCCCCTTTCGACGAGCAGTACTTC.

The table lists this clonotype with a few counts. The chain couples TRBV7-2 to TRBJ1-2, with TRBD1 as a possible D gene (5 bases). Trimming removed 3 bases at V and 7 bases at J, with 9 bases between. Germline values: CDR1 SGHTA, CDR2 FQGNSA. The CDR3 has 12 amino acids. CDR3 residues: CASSFFGGGYTF. CDR3 DNA sequence: TGTGCCAGCAGCTTTTTTGGGGGTGGCTACACCTTC. The whole variable domain, remainder taken from reference TRBV7-2 and TRBJ1-2, is GAGVSQSPSNKVTEKGKDVELRCDPISGHTALYWYRQSLGQGLEFLIYFQGNSAPDKSGLPSDRFSAERTGGSVSTLTIQRTQQEDSAVYLCASSFFGGGYTFGSGTRLTVV.

This clonotype appeared a few times. The chain uses TRBV20-1 and TRBJ2-1; D is ambiguous. Germline-derived CDR1 and CDR2 are DFQATT and SNEGSKA (reference sequence). The CDR3 contains 13 residues. Trimming took 8 bases from V and 0 from J, leaving 11 bases between them. The CDR3 sequence is CSKTRSSYNEQFF. The CDR3 region has the DNA TGCAGTAAGACGAGGAGCTCCTACAATGAGCAGTTCTTC.

The sample holds a few counts of this clonotype. This rearrangement joins TRBV19 to TRBJ1-2; D gene unclear. CDR1 and CDR2 from the germline V gene are LNHDA and SQIVND (reference sequence). This CDR3 has 13 residues. Trimming took 3 bases from V and 14 from J, leaving 19 bases between them. The CDR3 sequence: CASSIPQSHGNTF. The CDR3 nucleotides are TGTGCCAGTAGTATTCCCCAGAGCCATGGAAATACCTTC.

Worth noting for this clonotype: One junction end disagrees with the germline gene, perhaps due to a read error. This chain uses TRBV7-9 with TRBJ1-5; maybe TRBD1 (5 bases). The CDR3 spans 14 residues. The germline gives CDR1 SEHNR, CDR2 FQNEAQ (reference sequence). For the CDR3, the DNA is TGTGCCAGCAGCTCTCAGGGTAGCCATCAGCCCCAGCATTTT. Translation gives CASSSQGSHQPQHF.